This TCR beta chain was retrieved from a study of T-cell memory formation after mild COVID-19. Looking at the study overall: TCR clusters largely stayed donor specific. Study-level findings and limits: CD4/CD8 balance held among clones contracting day 15 to 85, and later expanders leaned CD4+.

CDR3 length equals 17 residues. V dropped 4 bases and J dropped 5 bases, with 21 bases sitting between them. Per the germline V gene, CDR1 is KGHDR and CDR2 is SFDVKD. Turning to this clonotype: The antigen is undetermined.

TCRalpha and TCRbeta libraries used 5'RACE with constant-segment primers and UMIs. TCRdb itself ran the 5' RACE reads through MiXCR, one entry per CDR3 protein. The table records a few hundred thousand distinct CDR3 sequences, about a sixth of them present only once. The TCR was taken from a man between 18 and 35 years old who had mild COVID-19 (a few samples of this study predate the infection). Cell type and time point are not known. Sequences were obtained from PBMCs or a T cell subset sorted from them (not recorded which). The chain employs TRBV24-1 and TRBJ2-3; tentatively, D is TRBD1 or TRBD2 (5 bases each). CDR3 sequence: CATSDSKVGTRGDTQYF. CDR3 coding DNA: TGTGCCACCAGTGACTCCAAAGTCGGGACCCGCGGAGATACGCAGTATTTT.